This is a list of T cell receptor beta chains from one sample in a study of cytotoxic CD8 clonotypes in ibrutinib-treated CLL. Profiling relied on immunoSEQ multiplex PCR, and the TCRdb table lists in-frame clones only, not all of them. Altogether 250,000 to 350,000 clones are present, approximately 76% being singletons, with the ten largest covering about 5.7%. Sequencing was performed on PBMCs, taken at disease progression, from a patient treated with ibrutinib. These TCRs come from a human donor with chronic lymphocytic leukemia. Both conserved end residues are part of each CDR3. A D gene is named only where the DNA matches it firmly.

v_gene: TRBV28
d_gene: -
j_gene: TRBJ2-7
CDR3aa: CASRRDYPDFYEQYF

v_gene: TRBV29-1
d_gene: -
j_gene: TRBJ2-1
CDR3aa: CSVVSQGLYNEQFF

v_gene: TRBV29-1
d_gene: -
j_gene: TRBJ2-7
CDR3aa: CSVATGNMYEQYF

v_gene: TRBV5-1
d_gene: TRBD1
j_gene: TRBJ1-2
CDR3aa: CASSATGDIGGYTF

v_gene: TRBV6-5
d_gene: TRBD1
j_gene: TRBJ2-3
CDR3aa: CASSTIQGDTQYF

v_gene: TRBV6-6
d_gene: TRBD1
j_gene: TRBJ2-5
CDR3aa: CASTYRGRMETQYF

v_gene: TRBV29-1
d_gene: -
j_gene: TRBJ1-4
CDR3aa: CSVEEEGSFIGEKLFF

v_gene: TRBV7-8
d_gene: -
j_gene: TRBJ2-4
CDR3aa: CASSPQRTIAKNIQYF

v_gene: TRBV2
d_gene: TRBD2
j_gene: TRBJ2-5
CDR3aa: CASSEDASGEGETQYF

v_gene: TRBV7-2
d_gene: -
j_gene: TRBJ2-7
CDR3aa: CASSVARDSYEQYF

v_gene: TRBV7-8
d_gene: TRBD1
j_gene: TRBJ2-2
CDR3aa: CASSSRTGVTGELFF